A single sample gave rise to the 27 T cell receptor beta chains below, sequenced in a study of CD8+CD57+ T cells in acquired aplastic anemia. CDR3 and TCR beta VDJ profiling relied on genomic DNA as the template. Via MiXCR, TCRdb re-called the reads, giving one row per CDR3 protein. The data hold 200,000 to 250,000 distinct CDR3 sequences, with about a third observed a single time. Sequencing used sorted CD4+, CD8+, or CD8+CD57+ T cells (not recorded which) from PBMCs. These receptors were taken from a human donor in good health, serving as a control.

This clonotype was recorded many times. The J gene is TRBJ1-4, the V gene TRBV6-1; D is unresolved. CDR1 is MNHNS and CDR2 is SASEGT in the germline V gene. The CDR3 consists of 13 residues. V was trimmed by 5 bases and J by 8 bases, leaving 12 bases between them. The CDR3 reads CASSTIMVEKLFF. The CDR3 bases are TGTGCCAGCAGTACCATCATGGTGGAAAAACTGTTTTTT.

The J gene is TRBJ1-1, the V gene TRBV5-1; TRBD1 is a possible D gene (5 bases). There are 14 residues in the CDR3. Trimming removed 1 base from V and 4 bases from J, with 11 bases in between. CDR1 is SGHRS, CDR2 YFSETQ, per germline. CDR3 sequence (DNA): TGCGCCAGCAGCTTGTTGGAGGGGTCCACTGAAGCTTTCTTT. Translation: CASSLLEGSTEAFF.

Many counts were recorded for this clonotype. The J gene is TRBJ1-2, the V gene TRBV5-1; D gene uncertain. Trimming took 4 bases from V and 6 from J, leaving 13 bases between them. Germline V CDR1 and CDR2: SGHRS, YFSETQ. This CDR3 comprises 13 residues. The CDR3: CASSLEWSHGYTF. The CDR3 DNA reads TGCGCCAGCAGCCTCGAGTGGTCCCATGGCTACACCTTC.

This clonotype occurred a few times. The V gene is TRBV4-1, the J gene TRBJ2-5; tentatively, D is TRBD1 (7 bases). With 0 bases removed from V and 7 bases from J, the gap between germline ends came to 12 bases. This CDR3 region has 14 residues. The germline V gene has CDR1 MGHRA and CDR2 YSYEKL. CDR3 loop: CASSQEEGAGTQYF. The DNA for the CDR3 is TGCGCCAGCAGCCAAGAGGAGGGGGCCGGGACCCAGTACTTC.

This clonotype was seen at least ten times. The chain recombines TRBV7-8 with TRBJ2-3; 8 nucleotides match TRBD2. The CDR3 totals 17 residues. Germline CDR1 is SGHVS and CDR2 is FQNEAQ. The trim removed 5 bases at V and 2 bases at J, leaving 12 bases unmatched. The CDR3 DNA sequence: TGTGCCAGCAGCCGCCCTTGGCCGGGAGGGACCACAGATACGCAGTATTTT. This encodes CASSRPWPGGTTDTQYF.

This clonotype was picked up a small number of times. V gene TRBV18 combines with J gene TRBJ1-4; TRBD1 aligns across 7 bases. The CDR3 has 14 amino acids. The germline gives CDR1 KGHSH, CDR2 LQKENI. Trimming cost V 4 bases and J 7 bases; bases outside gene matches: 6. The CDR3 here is CASSRQGRGEKLFF. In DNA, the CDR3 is TGTGCCAGCTCACGACAGGGTCGAGGTGAAAAACTGTTTTTT. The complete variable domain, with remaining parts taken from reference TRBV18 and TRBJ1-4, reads NAGVMQNPRHLVRRRGQEARLRCSPMKGHSHVYWYRQLPEEGLKFMVYLQKENIIDESGMPKERFSAEFPKEGPSILRIQQVVRGDSAAYFCASSRQGRGEKLFFGSGTQLSVL.

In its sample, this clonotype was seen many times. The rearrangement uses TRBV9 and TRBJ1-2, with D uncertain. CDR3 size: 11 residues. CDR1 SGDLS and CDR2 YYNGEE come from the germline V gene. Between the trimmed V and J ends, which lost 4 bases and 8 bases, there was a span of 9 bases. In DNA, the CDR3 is TGTGCCAGCAGCCGCCTAACGGGCTACACCTTC. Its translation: CASSRLTGYTF.

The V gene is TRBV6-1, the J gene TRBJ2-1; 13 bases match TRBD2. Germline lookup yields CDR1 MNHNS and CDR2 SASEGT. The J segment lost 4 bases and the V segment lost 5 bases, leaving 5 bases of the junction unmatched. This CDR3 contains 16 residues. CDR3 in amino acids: CASSMGLAGIYNEQFF. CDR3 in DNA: TGTGCCAGCAGTATGGGACTAGCGGGGATTTACAATGAGCAGTTCTTC.

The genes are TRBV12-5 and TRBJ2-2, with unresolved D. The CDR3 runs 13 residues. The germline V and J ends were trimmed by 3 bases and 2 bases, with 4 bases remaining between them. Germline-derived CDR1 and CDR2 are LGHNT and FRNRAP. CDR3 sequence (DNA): TGTGCTAGTGGTTTCCTAAACACCGGGGAGCTGTTTTTT. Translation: CASGFLNTGELFF.

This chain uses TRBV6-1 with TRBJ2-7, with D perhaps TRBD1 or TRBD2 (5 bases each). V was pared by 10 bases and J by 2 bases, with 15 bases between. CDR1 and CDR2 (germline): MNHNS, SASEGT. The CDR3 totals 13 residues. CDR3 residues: CATKVEDTYEQYF. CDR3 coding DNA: TGTGCCACAAAAGTGGAGGACACCTACGAGCAGTACTTC.

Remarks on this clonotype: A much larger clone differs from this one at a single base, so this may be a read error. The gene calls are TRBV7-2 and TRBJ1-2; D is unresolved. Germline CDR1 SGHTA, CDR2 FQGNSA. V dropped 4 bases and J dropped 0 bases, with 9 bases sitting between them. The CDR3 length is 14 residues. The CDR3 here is CTSSYPGANYGYTF. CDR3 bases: TGTACCAGCAGCTATCCGGGAGCTAACTATGGCTACACCTTC.

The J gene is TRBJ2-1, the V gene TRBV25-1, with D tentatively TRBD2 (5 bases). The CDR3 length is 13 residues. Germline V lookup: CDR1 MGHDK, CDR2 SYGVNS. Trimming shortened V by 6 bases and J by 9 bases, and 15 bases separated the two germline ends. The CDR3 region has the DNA TGTGCCAGCAGCTTTACTAGTATCGGTGAGCAGTTCTTC. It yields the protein CASSFTSIGEQFF.

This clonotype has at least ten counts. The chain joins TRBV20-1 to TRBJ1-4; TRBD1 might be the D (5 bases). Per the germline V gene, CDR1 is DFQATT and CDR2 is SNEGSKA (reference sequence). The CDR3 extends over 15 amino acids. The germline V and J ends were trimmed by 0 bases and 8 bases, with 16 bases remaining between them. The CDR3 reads CSARDRRQGREKLFF. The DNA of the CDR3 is TGCAGTGCTAGAGATCGGAGGCAGGGCAGAGAAAAACTGTTTTTT.

The CDR3 bases are TGTGCCAGCAGTGAAGATTCAGGGGGCCGTCAGCCCCAGCATTTT. It yields the protein CASSEDSGGRQPQHF. V usage is TRBV2 and J usage is TRBJ1-5, with TRBD1 matching over 8 bases. The CDR3 contains 15 residues. V trimming: 1 base; J trimming: 6 bases; junction bases outside the gene matches: 5. CDR1 and CDR2 (germline): SNHLY, FYNNEI.

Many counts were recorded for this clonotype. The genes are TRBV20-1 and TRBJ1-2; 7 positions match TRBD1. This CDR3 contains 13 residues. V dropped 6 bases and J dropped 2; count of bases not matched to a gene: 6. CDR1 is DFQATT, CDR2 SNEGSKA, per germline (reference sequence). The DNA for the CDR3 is TGCAGTGCCCGAGTGGGACAGAACTATGGCTACACCTTC. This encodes CSARVGQNYGYTF.

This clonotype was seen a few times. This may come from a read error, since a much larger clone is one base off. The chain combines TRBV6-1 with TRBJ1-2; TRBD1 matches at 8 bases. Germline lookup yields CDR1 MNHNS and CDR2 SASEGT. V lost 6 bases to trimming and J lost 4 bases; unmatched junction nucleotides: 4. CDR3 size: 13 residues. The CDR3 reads CASSRDRIYGYTF. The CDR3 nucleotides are TGTGCCAGCAGCCGGGACAGGATCTATGGCTACACCTTC.

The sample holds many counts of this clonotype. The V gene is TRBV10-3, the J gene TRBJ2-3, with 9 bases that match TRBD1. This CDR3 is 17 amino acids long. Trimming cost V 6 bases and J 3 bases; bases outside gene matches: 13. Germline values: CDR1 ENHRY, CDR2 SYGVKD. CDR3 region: CAISKPQGAESTDTQYF. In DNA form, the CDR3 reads TGTGCCATCAGCAAACCACAGGGGGCGGAAAGTACAGATACGCAGTATTTT.

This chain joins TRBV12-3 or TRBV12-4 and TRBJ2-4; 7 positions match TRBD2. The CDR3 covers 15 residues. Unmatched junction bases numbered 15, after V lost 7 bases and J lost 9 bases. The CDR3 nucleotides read TGTGCCAGCACCCAGTCGAGCGGGATAATATCCATTCAGTACTTC. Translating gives CASTQSSGIISIQYF.

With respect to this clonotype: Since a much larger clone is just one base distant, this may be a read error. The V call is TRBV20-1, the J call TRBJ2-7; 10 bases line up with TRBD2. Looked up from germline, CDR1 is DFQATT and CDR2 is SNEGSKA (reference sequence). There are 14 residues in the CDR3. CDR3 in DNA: TGCCGTGCTACTAGCGGGATATCCTCCTACGAGCAGTACTTC. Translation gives CRATSGISSYEQYF.

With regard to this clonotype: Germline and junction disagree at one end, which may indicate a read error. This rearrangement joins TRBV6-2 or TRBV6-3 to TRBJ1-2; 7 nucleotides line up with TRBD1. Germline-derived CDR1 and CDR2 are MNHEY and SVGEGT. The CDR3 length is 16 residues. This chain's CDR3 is CASSYPMIGGFYDYTF. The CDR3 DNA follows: TGTGCCAGCAGTTACCCCATGATAGGGGGCTTCTATGACTACACCTTC.

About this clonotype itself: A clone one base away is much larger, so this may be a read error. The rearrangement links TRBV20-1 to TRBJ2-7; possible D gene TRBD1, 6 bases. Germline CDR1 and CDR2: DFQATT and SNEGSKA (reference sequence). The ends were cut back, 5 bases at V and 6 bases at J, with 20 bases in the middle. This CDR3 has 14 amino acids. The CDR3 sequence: CSASAGTPSPEQYF. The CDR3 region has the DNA TGCAGTGCTTCCGCCGGGACACCCTCCCCCGAGCAGTACTTC.

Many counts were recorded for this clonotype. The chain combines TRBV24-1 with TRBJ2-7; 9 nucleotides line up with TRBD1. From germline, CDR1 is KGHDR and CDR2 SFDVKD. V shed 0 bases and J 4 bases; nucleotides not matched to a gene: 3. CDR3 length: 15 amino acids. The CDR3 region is CATSDLWDRDYEQYF. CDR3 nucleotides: TGTGCCACCAGTGATTTGTGGGACAGGGATTACGAGCAGTACTTC.

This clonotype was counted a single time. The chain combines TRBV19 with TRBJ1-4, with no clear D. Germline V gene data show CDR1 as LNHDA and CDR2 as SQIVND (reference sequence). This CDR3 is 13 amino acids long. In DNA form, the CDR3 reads TGTGACGGGCCCGATGCAACTAATGAAAAACTGTTTTTT. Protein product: CDGPDATNEKLFF.

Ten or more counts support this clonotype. The CDR3 reads CASRETTFSYEQYF. CDR3 in DNA: TGTGCCAGCAGAGAGACAACTTTCTCCTACGAGCAGTACTTC. V usage is TRBV6-1 and J usage is TRBJ2-7; D uncertain. The CDR3 totals 14 residues. Germline V gene lookup returns CDR1 MNHNS and CDR2 SASEGT. The V end was cut by 6 bases, the J end by 0 bases, with 12 bases between.

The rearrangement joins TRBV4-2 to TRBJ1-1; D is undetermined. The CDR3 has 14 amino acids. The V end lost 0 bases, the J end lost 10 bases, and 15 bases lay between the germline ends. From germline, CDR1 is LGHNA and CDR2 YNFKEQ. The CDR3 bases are TGTGCCAGCAGCCAAGAACGGGCGGGATATCGAGCTTTCTTT. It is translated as CASSQERAGYRAFF.

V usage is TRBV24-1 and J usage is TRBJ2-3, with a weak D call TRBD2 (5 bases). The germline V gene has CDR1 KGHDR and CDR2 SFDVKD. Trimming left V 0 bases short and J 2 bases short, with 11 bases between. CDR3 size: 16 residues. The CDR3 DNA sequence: TGTGCCACCAGTGATTTGGCAGGAGGCGTCACAGATACGCAGTATTTT. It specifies CATSDLAGGVTDTQYF.

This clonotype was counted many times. CDR3 DNA sequence: TGCAGTGCTGCGAGAGGGACGTCGCTTTCCGAGCAGTACTTC. Its translation is CSAARGTSLSEQYF. This chain uses TRBV20-1 with TRBJ2-7; either TRBD1 or TRBD2 may fit D (5 bases each). This CDR3 region has 14 residues. The germline V and J ends were trimmed by 5 bases and 6 bases, with 20 bases remaining between them. Looked up from germline, CDR1 is DFQATT and CDR2 is SNEGSKA (reference sequence).